This TCR beta chain stems from a study of early T cells in non-severe SARS-CoV-2 infection. Turning to the study itself: Sequenced bulk RNA came from whole blood that was unsorted, and chains were unpaired.

The study's findings and limits: Missing private and CD4 specificities, VDJdb matching favored anti-spike CD8 responses.

The length of the CDR3 is 13 residues. Trimming took off 4 bases at V and 5 bases at J, with 12 bases between the two ends. CDR1 MNHNS and CDR2 SASEGT come from the germline V gene. Attached unique molecular identifiers marked individual cDNA molecules. TCRdb called the 5' RACE reads again in MiXCR, with one record for every CDR3 protein. The sample carries around 98,000 distinct CDR3 sequences, roughly 9.6% recorded once. This clonotype was recorded many times. Its specificity is not known. V and J are TRBV6-1 and TRBJ2-7; maybe TRBD2 (5 bases). The sequence derives from an adult who was a healthcare worker with PCR-confirmed SARS-CoV-2 infection or an uninfected control (not recorded which). The sequenced material came from whole blood. The CDR3, as DNA: TGTGCCAGCAGTGCCGGGCTGCGGGACGAGCAGTACTTC. It specifies CASSAGLRDEQYF.